Shown below are 12 T cell receptor beta chains from a single sample sequenced in a study of T cells in Graves' hyperthyroidism and ophthalmopathy (dated by TCRdb to the late 2010s). The library was made by multiplex PCR. For sequencing, an Illumina HiSeq 2000 was employed. Amplification of TCR beta CDR3 regions was carried out from RNA transcripts. For the first round of RT-PCR on the TCR CDR3, the HTBI primer set was used together with the Qiagen OneStep RT-PCR kit. The public reads were run again by TCRdb, first through fastp at Q25 and then through MiXCR, and only productive beta chains were kept. Duplicate CDR3 protein sequences are folded into a single record with the most common DNA and genes. For this sample there are approximately 360,000 distinct CDR3 sequences; 15% to 18% appear just once. Of the sample, 28% is held by the ten largest clones. Sequencing was carried out using blood. These receptors were collected from a woman in her late teens or twenties with Graves' hyperthyroidism that later progressed to Graves' ophthalmopathy.

This clonotype was observed at least ten times. The chain has TRBV3-1 and TRBJ2-7; D not certain. Germline CDR1 and CDR2: LGHDT and YNNKEL (reference sequence). Deletions cut 0 bases from V and 6 bases from J, with 6 bases between. The CDR3 spans 12 residues. DNA for the CDR3: TGTGCCAGCAGCCAAGATATAACCGAGCAGTACTTC. The encoded protein is CASSQDITEQYF.

This clonotype was counted ten times or more. The rearrangement joins TRBV28 to TRBJ2-4; possibly TRBD1 for D (6 bases). The germline gives CDR1 MDHEN, CDR2 SYDVKM. The length of the CDR3 is 15 residues. V shed 8 bases and J shed 3 bases, with 17 bases lying between them. Here the CDR3 reads CASVRQGSRKNIQYF. CDR3 coding DNA: TGTGCCAGCGTCAGGCAGGGGTCTCGCAAAAACATTCAGTACTTC.

This clonotype was observed many times. The gene calls are TRBV28 and TRBJ2-7, with 7 positions matching TRBD1. The CDR3 extends over 14 amino acids. The V segment lost 2 bases and the J segment 2 bases; nucleotides outside the gene matches: 3. CDR1 is MDHEN and CDR2 is SYDVKM in the germline V gene. This chain's CDR3 is CASSLRQGAYEQYF. CDR3 in DNA: TGTGCCAGCAGTTTAAGGCAGGGGGCCTACGAGCAGTACTTC.

Many counts were recorded for this clonotype. This sequence joins TRBV20-1 and TRBJ1-4; D is possibly TRBD1 (6 bases). Germline CDR1 and CDR2: DFQATT and SNEGSKA (reference sequence). The CDR3 has 13 amino acids. Trimming cost V 0 bases and J 5 bases, with 7 bases left between them. CDR3 bases: TGCAGTGCTAGAGACGGGACAAATGAAAAACTGTTTTTT. Translating gives CSARDGTNEKLFF.

This clonotype was recorded at least ten times. J is TRBJ2-5 and V is TRBV6-1, with D possibly TRBD1 on 5 matching bases. Germline CDR1 is MNHNS and CDR2 is SASEGT. This CDR3 spans 14 amino acids. Trimming took off 6 bases at V and 3 bases at J, with 14 bases between the two ends. The CDR3: CASSLDRSKETQYF. In DNA form, the CDR3 reads TGTGCCAGCAGCCTAGACAGAAGCAAAGAGACCCAGTACTTC.

This clonotype was observed many times. The chain uses TRBV2 and TRBJ2-1; D is uncertain. The V gene's germline CDR1 is SNHLY and CDR2 FYNNEI. V lost 3 bases to trimming and J lost 0 bases, with 6 bases between them. The CDR3 runs to 14 residues. CDR3 protein: CASSDIGSYNEQFF. In DNA, the CDR3 is TGTGCCAGCAGTGACATTGGCTCCTACAATGAGCAGTTCTTC. Together with reference TRBV2 and TRBJ2-1, the CDR3 gives the full variable domain: EPEVTQTPSHQVTQMGQEVILRCVPISNHLYFYWYRQILGQKVEFLVSFYNNEISEKSEIFDDQFSVERPDGSNFTLKIRSTKLEDSAMYFCASSDIGSYNEQFFGPGTRLTVL.

This clonotype was observed a few times. This sequence joins TRBV6-1 and TRBJ2-5; D perhaps matches TRBD2 (6 bases). Germline V CDR1 and CDR2: MNHNS, SASEGT. V was pared by 7 bases and J by 5 bases, with 23 bases between. The CDR3 is 16 residues long. CDR3 amino acids: CASKGGGGPGVETQYF. Written as DNA, the CDR3 is TGTGCCAGCAAGGGTGGGGGAGGCCCGGGCGTGGAGACCCAGTACTTC.

This clonotype has a count of ten or more. The chain has TRBV2 and TRBJ2-3; the D is unclear. This CDR3 contains 12 residues. V was cut by 6 bases and J by 8 bases, with 12 bases left in between. Germline CDR1 reads SNHLY; CDR2 reads FYNNEI. The CDR3: CASRWTTITQYF. The CDR3 DNA reads TGTGCCAGCAGATGGACGACGATTACGCAGTATTTT. The whole variable domain, filled in from reference TRBV2 and TRBJ2-3, reads EPEVTQTPSHQVTQMGQEVILRCVPISNHLYFYWYRQILGQKVEFLVSFYNNEISEKSEIFDDQFSVERPDGSNFTLKIRSTKLEDSAMYFCASRWTTITQYFGPGTRLTVL.

This clonotype has a handful of counts. The chain has TRBV7-6 and TRBJ2-1; 13 bases match TRBD2. Trimming cost V 4 bases and J 7 bases; bases outside gene matches: 4. The CDR3 runs to 15 residues. Germline-derived CDR1 and CDR2 are SGHVS and FNYEAQ. CDR3 DNA: TGTGCCAGCAGCTATACTAGCGGGAGGGGTAATGAGCAGTTCTTC. Translating gives CASSYTSGRGNEQFF.

The sample holds many counts of this clonotype. The chain has TRBV20-1 and TRBJ2-1; perhaps TRBD2 as D (6 bases). V shed 0 bases and J shed 5 bases, with 17 bases lying between them. CDR1 is DFQATT, CDR2 SNEGSKA, per germline (reference sequence). The CDR3 length is 16 residues. The CDR3 region is CSARDALGRGNNEQFF. In DNA, the CDR3 is TGCAGTGCTAGAGACGCCTTGGGGCGGGGTAACAATGAGCAGTTCTTC.

There are many counts of this clonotype. This rearrangement joins TRBV4-1 to TRBJ2-3; TRBD1 agrees at 7 bases. Germline assignment: CDR1 MGHRA and CDR2 YSYEKL. The CDR3 has 16 amino acids. V shed 2 bases, J shed 4 bases, and the junction held 9 bases outside the gene matches. The CDR3: CASSQLGQMSADTQYF. Written as DNA, the CDR3 is TGCGCCAGCAGCCAACTGGGACAGATGAGCGCAGATACGCAGTATTTT.

This clonotype was seen more than once but under ten times. The chain has TRBV6-1 and TRBJ1-1; perhaps TRBD1 as D (5 bases). The CDR3 length is 13 residues. With 8 bases removed from V and 5 bases from J, the gap between germline ends came to 15 bases. Germline assignment: CDR1 MNHNS and CDR2 SASEGT. Here the CDR3 DNA reads TGTGCCAGCCCCCGGGGCTTGGGGACTGAAGCTTTCTTT. Translated, it gives CASPRGLGTEAFF.